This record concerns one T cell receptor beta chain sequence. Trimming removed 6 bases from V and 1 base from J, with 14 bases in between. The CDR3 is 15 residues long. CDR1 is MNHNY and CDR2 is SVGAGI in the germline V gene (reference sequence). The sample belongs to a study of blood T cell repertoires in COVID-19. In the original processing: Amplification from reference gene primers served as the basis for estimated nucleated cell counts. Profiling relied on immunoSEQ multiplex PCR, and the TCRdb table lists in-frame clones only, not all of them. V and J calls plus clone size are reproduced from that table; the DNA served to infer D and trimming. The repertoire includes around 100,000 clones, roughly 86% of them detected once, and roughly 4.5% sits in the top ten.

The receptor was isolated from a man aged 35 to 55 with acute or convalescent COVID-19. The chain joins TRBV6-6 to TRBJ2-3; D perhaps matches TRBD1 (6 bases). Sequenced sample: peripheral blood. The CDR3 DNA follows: TGTGCCAGCAGAACAGGACAGCTTGGCACAGATACGCAGTATTTT. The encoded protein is CASRTGQLGTDTQYF.